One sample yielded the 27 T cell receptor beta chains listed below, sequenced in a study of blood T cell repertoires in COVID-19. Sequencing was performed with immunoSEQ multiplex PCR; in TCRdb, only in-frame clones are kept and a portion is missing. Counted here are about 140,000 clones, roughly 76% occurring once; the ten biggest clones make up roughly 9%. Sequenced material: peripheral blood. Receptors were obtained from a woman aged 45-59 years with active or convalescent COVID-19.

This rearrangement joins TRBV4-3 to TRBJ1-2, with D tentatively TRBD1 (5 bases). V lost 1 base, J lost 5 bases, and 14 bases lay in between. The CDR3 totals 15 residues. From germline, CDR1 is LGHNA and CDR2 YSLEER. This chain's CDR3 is CASSQGRGSPYGYTF. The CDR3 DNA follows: TGCGCCAGCAGCCAAGGAAGGGGATCCCCATATGGCTACACCTTC.

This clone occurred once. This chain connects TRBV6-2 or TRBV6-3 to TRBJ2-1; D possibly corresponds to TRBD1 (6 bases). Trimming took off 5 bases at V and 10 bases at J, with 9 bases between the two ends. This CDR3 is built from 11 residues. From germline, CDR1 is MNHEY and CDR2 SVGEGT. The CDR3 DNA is TGTGCCAGCAGTACCGACAGGGAGCAGTTCTTC. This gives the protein CASSTDREQFF.

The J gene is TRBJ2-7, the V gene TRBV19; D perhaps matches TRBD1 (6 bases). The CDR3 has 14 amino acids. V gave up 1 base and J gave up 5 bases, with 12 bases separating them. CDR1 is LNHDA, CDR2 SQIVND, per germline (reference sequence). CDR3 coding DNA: TGTGCCAGTAGTATAGGCTTTCAGGGGAACGAGCAGTACTTC. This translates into CASSIGFQGNEQYF.

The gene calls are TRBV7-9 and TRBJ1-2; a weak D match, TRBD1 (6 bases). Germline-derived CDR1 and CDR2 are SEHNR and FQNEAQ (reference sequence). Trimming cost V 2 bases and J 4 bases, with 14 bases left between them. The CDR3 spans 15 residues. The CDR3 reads CASSLPAGEGYGYTF. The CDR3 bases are TGTGCCAGCAGCTTACCAGCAGGGGAGGGCTATGGCTACACCTTC.

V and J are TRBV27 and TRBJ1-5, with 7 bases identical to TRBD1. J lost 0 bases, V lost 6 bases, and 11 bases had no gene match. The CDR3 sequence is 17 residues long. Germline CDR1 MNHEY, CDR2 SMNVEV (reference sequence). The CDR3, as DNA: TGTGCCAGCAGGCAAGCTAGGGGGCCACTTAGCAATCAGCCCCAGCATTTT. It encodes CASRQARGPLSNQPQHF.

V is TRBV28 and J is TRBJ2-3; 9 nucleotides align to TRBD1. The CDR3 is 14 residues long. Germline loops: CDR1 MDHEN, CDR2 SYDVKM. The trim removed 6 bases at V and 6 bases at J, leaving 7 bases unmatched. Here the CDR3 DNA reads TGTGCCAGCAGCCGCGGACAGGGGTTGGATACGCAGTATTTT. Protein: CASSRGQGLDTQYF. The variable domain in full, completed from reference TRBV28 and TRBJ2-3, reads DVKVTQSSRYLVKRTGEKVFLECVQDMDHENMFWYRQDPGLGLRLIYFSYDVKMKEKGDIPEGYSVSREKKERFSLILESASTNQTSMYLCASSRGQGLDTQYFGPGTRLTVL.

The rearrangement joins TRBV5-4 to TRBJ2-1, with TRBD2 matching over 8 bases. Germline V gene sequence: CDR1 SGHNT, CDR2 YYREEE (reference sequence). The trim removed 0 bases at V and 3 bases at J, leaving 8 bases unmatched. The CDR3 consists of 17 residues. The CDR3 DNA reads TGTGCCAGCAGCTTGGAAGACGGGGGGGTTATCTACAATGAGCAGTTCTTC. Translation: CASSLEDGGVIYNEQFF.

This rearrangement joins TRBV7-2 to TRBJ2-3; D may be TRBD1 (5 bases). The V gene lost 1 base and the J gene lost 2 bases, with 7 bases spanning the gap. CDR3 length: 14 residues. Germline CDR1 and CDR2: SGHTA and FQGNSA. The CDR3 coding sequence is TGTGCCAGCAGCTTAGGTGGGGCCACAGATACGCAGTATTTT. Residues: CASSLGGATDTQYF.

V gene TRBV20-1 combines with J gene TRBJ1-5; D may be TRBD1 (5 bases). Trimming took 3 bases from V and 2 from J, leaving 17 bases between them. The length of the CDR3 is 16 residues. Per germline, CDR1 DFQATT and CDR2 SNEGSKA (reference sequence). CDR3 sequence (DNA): TGCAGTGCTAGTACCCGGGGGGGGTATCGCAATCAGCCCCAGCATTTT. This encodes CSASTRGGYRNQPQHF.

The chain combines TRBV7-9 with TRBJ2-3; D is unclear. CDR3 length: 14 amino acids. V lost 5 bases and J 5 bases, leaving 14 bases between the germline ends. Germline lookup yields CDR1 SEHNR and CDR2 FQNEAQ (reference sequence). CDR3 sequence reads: CASSAASLLDTQYF. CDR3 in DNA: TGTGCCAGCAGCGCTGCTAGTTTGCTAGATACGCAGTATTTT.

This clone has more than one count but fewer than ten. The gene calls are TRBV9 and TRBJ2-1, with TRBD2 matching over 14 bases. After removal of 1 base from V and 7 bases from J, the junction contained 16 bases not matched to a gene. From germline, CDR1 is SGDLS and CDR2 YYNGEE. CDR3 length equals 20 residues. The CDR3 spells CASSVLPQGGTSGRSNEQFF. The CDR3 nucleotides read TGTGCCAGCAGCGTATTACCCCAAGGGGGGACTAGCGGGAGAAGTAATGAGCAGTTCTTC.

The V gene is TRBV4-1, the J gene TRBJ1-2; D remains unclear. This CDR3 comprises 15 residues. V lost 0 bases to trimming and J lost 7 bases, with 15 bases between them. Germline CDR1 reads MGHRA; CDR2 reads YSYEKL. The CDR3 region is CASSQEFEGLSGYTF. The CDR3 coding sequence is TGCGCCAGCAGCCAAGAGTTCGAGGGATTGAGTGGCTACACCTTC.

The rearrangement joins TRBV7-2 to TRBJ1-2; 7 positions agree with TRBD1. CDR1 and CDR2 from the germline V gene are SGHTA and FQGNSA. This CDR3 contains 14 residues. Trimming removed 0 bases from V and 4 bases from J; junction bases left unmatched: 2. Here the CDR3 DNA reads TGTGCCAGCAGCTTAGCGGGACAGACCTATGGCTACACCTTC. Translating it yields CASSLAGQTYGYTF.

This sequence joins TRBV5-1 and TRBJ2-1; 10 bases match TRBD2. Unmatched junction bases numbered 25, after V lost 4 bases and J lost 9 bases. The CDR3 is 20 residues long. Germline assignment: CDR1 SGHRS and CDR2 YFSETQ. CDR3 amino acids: CASSPASGGAEFSGDGEQFF. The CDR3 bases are TGCGCCAGCAGCCCAGCAAGCGGGGGGGCCGAGTTTAGCGGTGACGGTGAGCAGTTCTTC.

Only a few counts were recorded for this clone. CDR3 bases: TGCAGTGCTAGTTCAGGGCTAGGTTACAATGAGCAGTTCTTC. Its protein product is CSASSGLGYNEQFF. The chain combines TRBV20-1 with TRBJ2-1; the D gene is possibly TRBD1 (5 bases). The CDR3 is made up of 14 amino acids. Germline V gene data show CDR1 as DFQATT and CDR2 as SNEGSKA (reference sequence). V gave up 3 bases and J gave up 4 bases, with 13 bases separating them.

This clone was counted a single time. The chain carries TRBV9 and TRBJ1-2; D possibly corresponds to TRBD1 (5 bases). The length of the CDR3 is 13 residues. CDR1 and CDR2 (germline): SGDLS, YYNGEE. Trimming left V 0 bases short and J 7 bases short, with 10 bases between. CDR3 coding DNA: TGTGCCAGCAGCGTAGCCAGGGTGAGTGGCTACACCTTC. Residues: CASSVARVSGYTF. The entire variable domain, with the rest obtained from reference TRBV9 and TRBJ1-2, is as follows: DSGVTQTPKHLITATGQRVTLRCSPRSGDLSVYWYQQSLDQGLQFLIQYYNGEERAKGNILERFSAQQFPDLHSELNLSSLELGDSALYFCASSVARVSGYTFGSGTRLTVV.

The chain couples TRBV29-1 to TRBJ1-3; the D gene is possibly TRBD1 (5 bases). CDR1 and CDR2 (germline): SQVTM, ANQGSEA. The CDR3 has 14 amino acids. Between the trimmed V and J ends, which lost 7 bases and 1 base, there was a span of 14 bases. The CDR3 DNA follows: TGCAGCGCATCGCGGGGGGGGTCTGGAAACACCATATATTTT. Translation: CSASRGGSGNTIYF.

CDR3: CAWRMTGRTYEQYF. For the CDR3, the DNA is TGTGCCTGGAGGATGACAGGGAGAACCTACGAGCAGTACTTC. The J gene is TRBJ2-7, the V gene TRBV30; 7 bases are shared with TRBD1. V lost 3 bases and J lost 2; bases outside the gene matches: 7. This CDR3 spans 14 amino acids. Germline CDR1 is GTSNPN and CDR2 is SVGIG (reference sequence).

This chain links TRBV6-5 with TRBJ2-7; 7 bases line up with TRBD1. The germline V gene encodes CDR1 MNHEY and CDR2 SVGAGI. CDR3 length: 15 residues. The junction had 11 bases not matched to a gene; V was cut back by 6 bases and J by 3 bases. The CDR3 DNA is TGTGCCAGCAGCCCCTCGGACAGGAACTACTACGAGCAGTACTTC. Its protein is CASSPSDRNYYEQYF.

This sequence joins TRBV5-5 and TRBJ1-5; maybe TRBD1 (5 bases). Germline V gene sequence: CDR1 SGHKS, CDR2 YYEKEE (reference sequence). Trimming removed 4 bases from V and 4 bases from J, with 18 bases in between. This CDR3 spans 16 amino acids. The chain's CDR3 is CASSRTGTSANQPQHF. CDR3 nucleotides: TGTGCCAGCAGCCGTACCGGGACTTCCGCTAATCAGCCCCAGCATTTT.

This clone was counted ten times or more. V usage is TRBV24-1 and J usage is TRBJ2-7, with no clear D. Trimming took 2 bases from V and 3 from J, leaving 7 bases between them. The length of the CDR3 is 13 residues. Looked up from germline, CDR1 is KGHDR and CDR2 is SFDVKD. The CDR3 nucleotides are TGTGCCACCAGTGATTCTCACAACTACGAGCAGTACTTC. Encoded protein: CATSDSHNYEQYF.

This CDR3 is CASSESIPHGYTF. As DNA, the CDR3 is TGTGCCAGCAGTGAATCAATTCCCCATGGCTACACCTTC. The genes are TRBV2 and TRBJ1-2; D remains ambiguous. The CDR3 is made up of 13 amino acids. The V and J ends lost 2 bases and 6 bases respectively, with 10 bases between them. Germline CDR1 reads SNHLY; CDR2 reads FYNNEI.

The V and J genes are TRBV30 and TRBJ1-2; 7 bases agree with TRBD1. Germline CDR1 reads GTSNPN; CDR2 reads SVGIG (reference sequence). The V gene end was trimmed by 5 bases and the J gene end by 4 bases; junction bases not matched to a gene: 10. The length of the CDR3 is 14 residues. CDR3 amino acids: CAWSGGTEAYGYTF. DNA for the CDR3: TGTGCCTGGTCTGGGGGGACAGAAGCCTATGGCTACACCTTC.

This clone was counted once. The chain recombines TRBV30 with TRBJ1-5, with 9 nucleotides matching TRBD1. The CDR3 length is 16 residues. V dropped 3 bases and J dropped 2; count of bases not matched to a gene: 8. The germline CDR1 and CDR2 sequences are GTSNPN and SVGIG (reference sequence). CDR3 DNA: TGTGCCTGGAGACCCCGACAGGGGGGGGGCAATCAGCCCCAGCATTTT. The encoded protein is CAWRPRQGGGNQPQHF.

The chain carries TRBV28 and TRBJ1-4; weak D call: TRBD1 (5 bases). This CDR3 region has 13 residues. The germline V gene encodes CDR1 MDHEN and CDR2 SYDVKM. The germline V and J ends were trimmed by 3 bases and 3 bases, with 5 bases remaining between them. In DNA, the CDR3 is TGTGCCAGCAGTTTGACAGCTAATGAAAAACTGTTTTTT. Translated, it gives CASSLTANEKLFF. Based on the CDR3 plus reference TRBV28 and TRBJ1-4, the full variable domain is DVKVTQSSRYLVKRTGEKVFLECVQDMDHENMFWYRQDPGLGLRLIYFSYDVKMKEKGDIPEGYSVSREKKERFSLILESASTNQTSMYLCASSLTANEKLFFGSGTQLSVL.

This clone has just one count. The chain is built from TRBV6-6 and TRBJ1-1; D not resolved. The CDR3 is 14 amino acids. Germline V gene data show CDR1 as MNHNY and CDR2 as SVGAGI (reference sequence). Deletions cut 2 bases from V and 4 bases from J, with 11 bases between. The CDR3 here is CASSYGGESTEAFF. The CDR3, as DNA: TGTGCCAGCAGTTACGGTGGGGAGAGCACTGAAGCTTTCTTT.

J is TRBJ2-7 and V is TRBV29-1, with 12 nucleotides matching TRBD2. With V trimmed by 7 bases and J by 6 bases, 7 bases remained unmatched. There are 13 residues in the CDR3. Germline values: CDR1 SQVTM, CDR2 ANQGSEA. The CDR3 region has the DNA TGCAGCGCCGTGACTAGCGGGAGTGGCGAGCAGTACTTC. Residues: CSAVTSGSGEQYF.